The clone carrying this TCR beta chain has just a few counts. There are 15 residues in the CDR3. Germline lookup yields CDR1 SGHDT and CDR2 YYEEEE. V was trimmed by 2 bases and J by 1 base, leaving 10 bases between them. A single record per CDR3 protein comes from TCRdb applying MiXCR to the 5' RACE reads. The data show 620,000 or so distinct CDR3 sequences, with roughly 12% seen just once and about 16% held by the top ten. These data originate in a study of T cells after yellow fever vaccination. The material sequenced was PBMCs, taken on the day of the yellow fever booster vaccination. The receptor was derived from a man aged 25 to 40 who received the YFV17D yellow fever vaccine. The chain recombines TRBV5-6 with TRBJ2-1; D not certain. CDR3 protein: CASSLSFQSYNEQFF. CDR3 in DNA: TGTGCCAGCAGCTTAAGTTTTCAGTCCTACAATGAGCAGTTCTTC.